What follows is one TCR beta chain and its context. This sample was included in a study of T-cell reconstitution after alpha-beta-depleted transplantation in children. The CDR3 consists of 14 residues. The V gene end was trimmed by 4 bases and the J gene end by 3 bases; junction bases not matched to a gene: 6. CDR1 and CDR2 from the germline V gene are SGHRS and YFSETQ. Unique molecular identifiers were incorporated when the TCRbeta library was constructed. Each CDR3 protein is one row after TCRdb ran MiXCR on the PCR reads. The data hold 500,000 to 600,000 distinct CDR3 sequences, with 15% to 20% observed a single time.

Specimen: PBMCs from the stem cell graft donor, collected from the stem cell graft. This clonotype was sampled from a human donor who donated a stem cell graft to a child with acute lymphoblastic leukemia. The rearrangement links TRBV5-1 to TRBJ2-7, with 8 positions matching TRBD1. The CDR3 bases are TGCGCCAGCAGCACAAGGACAGGGTTCTACGAGCAGTACTTC. Translating it yields CASSTRTGFYEQYF.